The entry below gives a single TCR beta chain sequence along with its context. This record comes from a study of blood T cells in healthy people across ages. The wider study: When template switching was applied, about one barcoded beta molecule was captured per two T cells.

Trimming cost V 6 bases and J 3 bases, with 8 bases left between them. The V gene's germline CDR1 is MDHEN and CDR2 SYDVKM. The CDR3 runs to 12 residues. Combining a sample-barcoded 5' primer with a J-beta primer mix, a second PCR ran for 7 to 11 cycles. TCRdb re-derived calls from the 5' RACE reads in MiXCR, one entry per CDR3 protein. The sample shows approximately 290,000 distinct CDR3 sequences, roughly a quarter of them seen only once. Sequencing was carried out using blood. V gene TRBV28 combines with J gene TRBJ1-2; D gene ambiguous. This TCR came from a woman between 65 and 79 years old in good health. The CDR3 loop reads CASRLLDYGYTF. The DNA for the CDR3 is TGTGCCAGCAGACTGTTGGACTATGGCTACACCTTC.